A selection of T cell receptor beta chains follows, all from one sample in a study of blood T cell repertoires in COVID-19. TCRdb's table, derived via immunoSEQ multiplex PCR, lists solely in-frame clones and lacks some. The data contain more than 200,000 clones, about 85% of them singletons. The material sequenced was PBMCs or T cells enriched from blood (not recorded which). The receptors shown here come from a man younger than 40 who had recovered from COVID-19. Each CDR3 is given with its conserved first and last residue. Each record gives: clone size, V gene, J gene, D gene, CDR3 DNA, CDR3 protein. D genes are given only for firm matches. Rows give clone size only sometimes, using once, few, many, or a class for an expanded clone.

>NA|TRBV28|TRBJ1-6|NA
TGTGCCAGCAGTCCAGCAGGTCAGGGATCCCATTATAATTCACCCCTCCACTTT
CASSPAGQGSHYNSPLHF
>NA|TRBV6-2/TRBV6-3|TRBJ1-2|NA
TGTGCCAGCAGTTACTCGTCCGGGGACTTTTACGGCTACACCTTC
CASSYSSGDFYGYTF
>NA|TRBV19|TRBJ1-5|NA
TGTGCCAGTTCCCGAGTCGGCAATCAGCCCCAGCATTTT
CASSRVGNQPQHF
>NA|TRBV11-2|TRBJ1-2|NA
TGTGCCAGCAGCTCCAGCGGCGGCTACACCTTC
CASSSSGGYTF
>NA|TRBV24-1|TRBJ2-6|NA
TGTGCCACCAGCCGGTCTGTCAGCCAGGCGGGGGCCAACGTCCTGACTTTC
CATSRSVSQAGANVLTF
>NA|TRBV4-3|TRBJ2-7|NA
TGCGCCAGCAGCCTCCACGGAACGGGTCTAGGAGGAGAGCAGTACTTC
CASSLHGTGLGGEQYF
>NA|TRBV7-9|TRBJ2-1|TRBD2
TGTGCCAGCAGCTCCCGGGGGGGCCTCCACAATGAGCAGTTCTTC
CASSSRGGLHNEQFF
>NA|TRBV7-9|TRBJ1-3|TRBD1
TGTGCCAATGACAGGGATGGAAACACCATATATTTT
CANDRDGNTIYF
>NA|TRBV6-2/TRBV6-3|TRBJ1-1|TRBD1
TGTGCCAGCAGTAACCGGGACAGAGAAGCTTTCTTT
CASSNRDREAFF
>NA|TRBV6-5|TRBJ1-1|TRBD1
TGTGCCAGCAGCCCGGACAGGGGGAACACTGAAGCTTTCTTT
CASSPDRGNTEAFF
>NA|TRBV12-5|TRBJ2-6|NA
TGTGCTAGTGGCCCGGGGACAGGGGCCAACGTCCTGACTTTC
CASGPGTGANVLTF
>NA|TRBV7-2|TRBJ1-2|NA
TGTGCCAGCAGCCAACATGACCGGCGGGGCTACACCTTC
CASSQHDRRGYTF
>once|TRBV5-5|TRBJ1-6|TRBD1
TGTGCCAGCAGCTCCTGGACAGGGTTCGGTTCACCCCTCCACTTT
CASSSWTGFGSPLHF
>NA|TRBV4-1|TRBJ1-2|NA
TGCGCCAGCAGCCACCGGGACTTCTATGGCTACACCTTC
CASSHRDFYGYTF
>NA|TRBV19|TRBJ2-7|NA
TGTGCCAGTAGTCGCTCCAGGGGTTCCTACGAGCAGTACTTC
CASSRSRGSYEQYF
>NA|TRBV7-2|TRBJ1-4|NA
TGTGCCAGCAGCTTAGAGGCCGGACAGCCTTTCGGAAAACTGTTTTTT
CASSLEAGQPFGKLFF
>once|TRBV12-3/TRBV12-4|TRBJ2-7|NA
TGTGCCAGCAAGACAAGCTCCTACGAGCAGTACTTC
CASKTSSYEQYF
>NA|TRBV18|TRBJ1-3|NA
TGTGCCAGCTCTCCCGACAGGACTGGAAACACCATATATTTT
CASSPDRTGNTIYF
>NA|TRBV6-1|TRBJ1-3|NA
TGTGCCAGCAGTGAAATGAGCTCTGGAAACACCATATATTTT
CASSEMSSGNTIYF
>NA|TRBV19|TRBJ2-1|TRBD2
TGTGCCAGTAGTATAGCCACGGGAGGCTACAATGAGCAGTTCTTC
CASSIATGGYNEQFF
>NA|TRBV20-1|TRBJ2-3|NA
TGCAGTGTAGCAGCAGATACGCAGTATTTT
CSVAADTQYF
>NA|TRBV30|TRBJ1-5|TRBD1
TGTGCCTGGAATTTACAGGGGGCGCGTAGCAATCAGCCCCAGCATTTT
CAWNLQGARSNQPQHF
>NA|TRBV3-1/TRBV3-2|TRBJ2-5|TRBD2
TGTGCCAGCAGCCAAGGTTTGGGTCCGGCTAGCGGGGGGGTTCGGGAGACCCAGTACTTC
CASSQGLGPASGGVRETQYF
>NA|TRBV5-1|TRBJ2-7|NA
TGCGCCAGCAGTGAGGCCCAACCCTCCTACGAGCAGTACTTC
CASSEAQPSYEQYF
>NA|TRBV27|TRBJ1-2|NA
TGTGCCAGCAGTCCCCAGGGTTTAAACTATGGCTACACCTTC
CASSPQGLNYGYTF
>NA|TRBV3-1/TRBV3-2|TRBJ1-4|NA
TGTGCCAGCAGCCAAGATCTTACAGCTAATGAAAAACTGTTTTTT
CASSQDLTANEKLFF
>NA|TRBV14|TRBJ1-3|NA
TGTGCCAGCAACGAAAACCTTGACAGATTCTCTGGAAACACCATATATTTT
CASNENLDRFSGNTIYF
>NA|TRBV7-8|TRBJ2-1|TRBD2
TGTGCCAGCAGCTCCCCAGTTAGCGGGTGGGCGAGCTCCTACAATGAGCAGTTCTTC
CASSSPVSGWASSYNEQFF
>NA|TRBV7-9|TRBJ2-7|NA
TGTGCCAGCAGCCAGGAGATGGGGGGCGAGCAGTACTTC
CASSQEMGGEQYF
>once|TRBV28|TRBJ1-5|TRBD1
TGTGCCAGCAGTCAGGACAGGGGAGGCGCAGCCCAGCATTTT
CASSQDRGGAAQHF
>NA|TRBV27|TRBJ2-7|TRBD1
TGTGCCAGCAGTTTGACAGGGGGCAACGAGCAGTACTTC
CASSLTGGNEQYF
>NA|TRBV29-1|TRBJ1-1|NA
TGCAGCGTTCGTACCTCGGGGGGGACTGAAGCTTTCTTT
CSVRTSGGTEAFF
>NA|TRBV6-5|TRBJ1-2|NA
TGTGCCAGCAGTTACTCGACGCCTACTACCGACTATGGCTACACCTTC
CASSYSTPTTDYGYTF
>NA|TRBV29-1|TRBJ1-2|TRBD1
TGCAGCGTTGAATGGGCAGGGGGCGTTATCGAGAGCTACACCTTC
CSVEWAGGVIESYTF
>NA|TRBV7-3|TRBJ2-2|NA
TGTGCCAGCAGCCCCCGCACCGGGGAGCTGTTTTTT
CASSPRTGELFF
>NA|TRBV19|TRBJ1-3|TRBD1
TGTGCCAGTAGCCGACCGGGACAGGGAGCCGGAAACACCATATATTTT
CASSRPGQGAGNTIYF
>few|TRBV11-3|TRBJ1-3|NA
TGTGCCAGCAGCCTGGACAGAGCCTCTGGAAACACCATATATTTT
CASSLDRASGNTIYF
>NA|TRBV6-5|TRBJ1-1|TRBD1
TGTGCCAGCAGAAAACAGGGGTCTGAAGCTTTCTTT
CASRKQGSEAFF
>NA|TRBV3-1/TRBV3-2|TRBJ2-3|TRBD2
TGTGCCAGCAGCCCTAGTAGCGGGGCCGGATTAGATACGCAGTATTTT
CASSPSSGAGLDTQYF
>many|TRBV20-1|TRBJ2-3|NA
TGCAGTGCTGAACCGGGACTCACGCAGTATTTT
CSAEPGLTQYF
>few|TRBV27|TRBJ2-3|NA
TGTGCCAGCGCGGGGCTGGCAGATACGCAGTATTTT
CASAGLADTQYF
>few|TRBV15|TRBJ2-1|TRBD2
TGTGCCACCAGCAGTACATGGGAGCGGGACCTATACAATGAGCAGTTCTTC
CATSSTWERDLYNEQFF
>NA|TRBV9|TRBJ2-2|TRBD1
TGTGCCAGCAGCGTAGATCCAACAGGGGCCGGGGAGCTGTTTTTT
CASSVDPTGAGELFF
>NA|TRBV9|TRBJ1-6|NA
TGTGCCAGCAGCGTAGGAATGGGGGGTTCACCCCTCCACTTT
CASSVGMGGSPLHF
>NA|TRBV19|TRBJ2-3|TRBD2
TGTGCCAGTAGTGTTTCCGGGACTAGCAGCGCAGATACGCAGTATTTT
CASSVSGTSSADTQYF
>NA|TRBV28|TRBJ2-3|NA
TGTGCCAGCAGTTTATTCCGGGGAGAGTACACAGATACGCAGTATTTT
CASSLFRGEYTDTQYF
>once|TRBV7-9|TRBJ2-6|NA
TGTGCCAGCAGCTTCACAGCCCCTGGGGCCAACGTCCTGACTTTC
CASSFTAPGANVLTF
>NA|TRBV6-5|TRBJ2-7|TRBD2
TGTGCCAGCAGTTTAGCGGGTGGGTCCTACGAGCAGTACTTC
CASSLAGGSYEQYF
>NA|TRBV6-5|TRBJ2-7|TRBD1
TGTGCCAGCAGTCGCGGGACAGGGGGCGCCTACGAGCAGTACTTC
CASSRGTGGAYEQYF
>few|TRBV28|TRBJ1-5|NA
TGTGCCAGCACCCCTACAGGGTCCAGTCAGCCCCAGCATTTT
CASTPTGSSQPQHF
>once|TRBV5-8|TRBJ1-2|NA
TGTGCCAGCAGCTTGGGGCTTCAGGGGAACTATGGCTACACCTTC
CASSLGLQGNYGYTF
>once|TRBV27|TRBJ1-6|TRBD1
TGTGCCAGCAGTTTATCGGCCGGACAGGACCTTTCACCCCTCCACTTT
CASSLSAGQDLSPLHF
>NA|TRBV6-2/TRBV6-3|TRBJ1-5|NA
TGTGCCAGCAGTTACTTTATGTATCAGCCCCAGCATTTT
CASSYFMYQPQHF